The T cell receptor beta chain described here comes from a study of cytotoxic CD8 clonotypes in ibrutinib-treated CLL. Clones were read by immunoSEQ multiplex PCR, and TCRdb kept only the in-frame ones, dropping some. Of some 70,000 clones listed, over 75% are singletons. Trimming removed 4 bases from V and 0 bases from J, with 7 bases in between. This CDR3 has 14 amino acids. Per the germline V gene, CDR1 is SNHLY and CDR2 is FYNNEI. This clone was detected once. The clonotype comes from a human donor with chronic lymphocytic leukemia. The genes are TRBV2 and TRBJ2-1; no clear D. The input for sequencing was PBMCs, taken after 12 months of ibrutinib treatment. CDR3 in DNA: TGTGCCAGCAGTGGCCCGAGCTCCTACAATGAGCAGTTCTTC. Translation: CASSGPSSYNEQFF.